This T cell receptor (beta chain) came from a study of cytomegalovirus exposure and HLA in healthy donors. General observations from the study: The availability of immune exposure information extended only to CMV serostatus.

V shed 0 bases and J shed 1 base, with 16 bases lying between them. The CDR3 sequence is 18 residues long. Germline V CDR1 and CDR2: SGHVS, FQNEAQ. Concerning this clone itself: Its antigen is undetermined.

Use of 60 Vbeta and 13 Jbeta primers characterized the PCR. Repertoires were generated with immunoSEQ multiplex PCR, while TCRdb's copy carries only in-frame clones and drops some. The sample shows roughly 160,000 clones, 65% to 90% of them seen only once. The receptor comes from a male donor in good health and CMV-seronegative. This rearrangement joins TRBV7-8 to TRBJ1-5; possibly TRBD1 for D (6 bases). Material: PBMCs. CDR3 bases: TGTGCCAGCAGCTTAGCGCTCGGAAGACAGGCGAGCAATCAGCCCCAGCATTTT. Translation gives CASSLALGRQASNQPQHF.